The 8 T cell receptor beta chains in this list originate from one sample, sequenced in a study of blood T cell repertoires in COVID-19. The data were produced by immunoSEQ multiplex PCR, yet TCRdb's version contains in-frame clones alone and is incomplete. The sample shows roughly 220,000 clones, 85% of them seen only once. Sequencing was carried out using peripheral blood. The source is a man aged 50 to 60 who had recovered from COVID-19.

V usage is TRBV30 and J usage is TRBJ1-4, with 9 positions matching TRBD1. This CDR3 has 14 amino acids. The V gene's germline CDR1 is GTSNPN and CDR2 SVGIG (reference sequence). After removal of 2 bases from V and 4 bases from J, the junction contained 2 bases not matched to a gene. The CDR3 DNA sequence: TGTGCCTGGAGTCGGGGACAGGGTAATGAAAAACTGTTTTTT. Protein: CAWSRGQGNEKLFF.

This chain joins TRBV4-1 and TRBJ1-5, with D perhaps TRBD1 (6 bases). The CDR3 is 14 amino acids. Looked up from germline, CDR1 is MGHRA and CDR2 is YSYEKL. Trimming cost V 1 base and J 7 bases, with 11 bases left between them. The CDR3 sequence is CASSQAQGWQPQHF. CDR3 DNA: TGCGCCAGCAGCCAAGCACAGGGTTGGCAGCCCCAGCATTTT.

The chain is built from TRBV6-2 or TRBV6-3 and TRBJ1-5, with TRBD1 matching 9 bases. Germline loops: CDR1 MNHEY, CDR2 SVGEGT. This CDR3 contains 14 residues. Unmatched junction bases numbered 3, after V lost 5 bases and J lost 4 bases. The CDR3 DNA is TGTGCCAGCAGTAGGACAGGGGTAAATCAGCCCCAGCATTTT. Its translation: CASSRTGVNQPQHF.

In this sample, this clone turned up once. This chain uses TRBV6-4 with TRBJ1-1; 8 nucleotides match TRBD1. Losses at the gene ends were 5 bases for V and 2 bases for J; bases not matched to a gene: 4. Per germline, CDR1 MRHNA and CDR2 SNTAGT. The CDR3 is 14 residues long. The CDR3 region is CASSLAGGNTEAFF. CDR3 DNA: TGTGCCAGCAGTTTGGCAGGGGGCAACACTGAAGCTTTCTTT.

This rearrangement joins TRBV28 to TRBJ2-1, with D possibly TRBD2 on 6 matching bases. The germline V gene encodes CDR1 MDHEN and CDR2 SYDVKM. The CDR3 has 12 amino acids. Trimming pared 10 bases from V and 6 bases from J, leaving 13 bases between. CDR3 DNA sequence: TGTGCCACTAGGGGAGGAGTCAATGAGCAGTTCTTC. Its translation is CATRGGVNEQFF.

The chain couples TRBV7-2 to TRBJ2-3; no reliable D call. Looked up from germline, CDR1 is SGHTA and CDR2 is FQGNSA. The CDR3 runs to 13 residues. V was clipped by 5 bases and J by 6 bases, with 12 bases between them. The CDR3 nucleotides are TGTGCCAGCAGCATGGGCATCCCGGATACGCAGTATTTT. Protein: CASSMGIPDTQYF.

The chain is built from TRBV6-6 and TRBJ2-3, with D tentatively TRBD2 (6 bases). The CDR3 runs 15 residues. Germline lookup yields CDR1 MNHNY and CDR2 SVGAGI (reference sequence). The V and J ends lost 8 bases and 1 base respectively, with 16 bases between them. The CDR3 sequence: CASALGASGTDTQYF. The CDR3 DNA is TGTGCCAGCGCTCTCGGGGCTAGCGGCACAGATACGCAGTATTTT.

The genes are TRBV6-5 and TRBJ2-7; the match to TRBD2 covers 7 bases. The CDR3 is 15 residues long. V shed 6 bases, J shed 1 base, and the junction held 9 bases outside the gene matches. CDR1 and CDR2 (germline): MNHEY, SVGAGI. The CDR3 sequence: CASSSSLAGSYEQYF. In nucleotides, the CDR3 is TGTGCCAGCAGCTCGTCCTTAGCGGGTTCCTACGAGCAGTACTTC.